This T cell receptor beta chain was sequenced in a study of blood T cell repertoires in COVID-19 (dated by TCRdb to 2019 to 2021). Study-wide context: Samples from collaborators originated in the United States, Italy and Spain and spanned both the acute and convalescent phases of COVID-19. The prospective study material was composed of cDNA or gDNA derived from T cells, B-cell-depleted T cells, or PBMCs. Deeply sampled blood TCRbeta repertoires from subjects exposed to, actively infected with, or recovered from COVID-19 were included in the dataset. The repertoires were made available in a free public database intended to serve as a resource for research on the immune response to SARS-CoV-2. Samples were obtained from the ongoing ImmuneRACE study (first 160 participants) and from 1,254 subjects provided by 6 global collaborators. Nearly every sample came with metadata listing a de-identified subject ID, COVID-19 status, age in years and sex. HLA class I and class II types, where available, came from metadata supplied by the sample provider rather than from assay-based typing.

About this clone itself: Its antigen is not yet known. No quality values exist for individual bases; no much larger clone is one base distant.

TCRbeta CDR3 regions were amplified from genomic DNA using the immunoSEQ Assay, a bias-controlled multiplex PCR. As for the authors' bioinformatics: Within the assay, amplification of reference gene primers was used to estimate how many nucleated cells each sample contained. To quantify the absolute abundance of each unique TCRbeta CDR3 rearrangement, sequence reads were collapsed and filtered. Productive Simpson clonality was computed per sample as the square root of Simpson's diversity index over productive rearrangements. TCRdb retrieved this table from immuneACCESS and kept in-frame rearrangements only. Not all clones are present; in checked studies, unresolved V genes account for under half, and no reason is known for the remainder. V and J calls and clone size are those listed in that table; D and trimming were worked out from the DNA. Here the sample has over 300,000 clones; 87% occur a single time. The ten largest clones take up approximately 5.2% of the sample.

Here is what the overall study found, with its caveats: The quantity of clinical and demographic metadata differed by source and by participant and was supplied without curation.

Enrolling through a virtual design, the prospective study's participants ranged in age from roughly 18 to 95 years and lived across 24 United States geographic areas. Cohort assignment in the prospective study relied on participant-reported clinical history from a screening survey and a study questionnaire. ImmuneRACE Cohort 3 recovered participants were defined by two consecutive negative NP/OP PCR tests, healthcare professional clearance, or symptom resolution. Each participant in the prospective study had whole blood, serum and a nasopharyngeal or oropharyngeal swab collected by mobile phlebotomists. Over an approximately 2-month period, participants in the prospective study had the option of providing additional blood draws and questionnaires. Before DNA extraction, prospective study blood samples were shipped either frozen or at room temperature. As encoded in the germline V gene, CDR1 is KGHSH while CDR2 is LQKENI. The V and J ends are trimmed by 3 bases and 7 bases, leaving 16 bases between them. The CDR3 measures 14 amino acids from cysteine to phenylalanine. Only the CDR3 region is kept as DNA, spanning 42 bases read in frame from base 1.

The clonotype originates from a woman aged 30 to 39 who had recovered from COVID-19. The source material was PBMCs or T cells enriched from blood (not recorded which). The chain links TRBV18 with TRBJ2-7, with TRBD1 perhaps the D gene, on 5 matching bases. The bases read TGTGCCAGCTCACCTCTAGACAGTGCCCTGGAGCAGTACTTC. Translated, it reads CASSPLDSALEQYF.